The 7 T cell receptor beta chains in this list originate from one sample, sequenced in a study of T cell clonality in common variable immunodeficiency. TCRdb's copy holds only in-frame clones and misses some; the assay was immunoSEQ multiplex PCR. The sample contains over 35,000 clones, none of them singletons. The material sequenced was peripheral blood mononuclear cells. The receptors were sampled from a person aged 18 to 70 in good health.

This clone came up many times. The CDR3 extends 3 residues past the end of the read, so its final part is completed from the germline J gene. V and J are TRBV12-3 or TRBV12-4 and TRBJ2-7, with TRBD1 as a possible D gene (6 bases). V gave up 9 bases and J gave up 2 bases, with 20 bases separating them. The CDR3 has 15 amino acids. Incomplete CDR3 DNA: TGTGCCAGTAGGTCCACCGCAGGGGACCCCTACGAG. Its translation is CASRSTAGDPYE. The full CDR3 protein is CASRSTAGDPYEQYF.

This clone was detected many times. The CDR3 DNA, read in part, is TGTGCCAGCAGCCCGACAGTGCCCGGGGAG. Protein product: CASSPTVPGE. The full CDR3 protein is CASSPTVPGELFF. This chain uses TRBV28 with TRBJ2-2, with D tentatively TRBD1 (5 bases). The read terminates 3 residues ahead of where the CDR3 ends, so the germline J gene completes it. V was shortened by 6 bases and J by 6 bases, with 11 bases between the two germline ends. The CDR3 covers 13 residues. The germline V gene has CDR1 MDHEN and CDR2 SYDVKM.

This clone was found many times. The CDR3 end falls 3 residues outside the read, so it is completed with the germline J gene. The chain carries TRBV10-3 and TRBJ1-5; 10 bases align to TRBD1. Germline CDR1 and CDR2: ENHRY and SYGVKD. The CDR3 runs 16 residues. J gave up 3 bases and V 4 bases, and 6 bases lay outside the gene matches. CDR3 residues: CAISAGQGMDNQPQHF. The sequenced part of the CDR3 DNA is TGTGCCATCAGTGCGGGACAGGGGATGGACAATCAGCCC.

This clone showed up many times. The missing CDR3 end, 3 residues past where the read stops, is filled in from the germline J gene. This chain connects TRBV7-9 to TRBJ1-1; D gene unclear. Germline V CDR1 and CDR2: SEHNR, FQNEAQ (reference sequence). This CDR3 spans 12 amino acids. CDR3 sequence reads: CASSGALGEAFF. CDR3 bases read: TGTGCCAGCAGCGGAGCACTAGGGGAA.

There are many counts of this clone. Read sequence stops 3 residues before the CDR3 end, and the germline J gene provides the missing end. The V and J genes are TRBV29-1 and TRBJ2-2, with D perhaps TRBD2 (5 bases). CDR1 is SQVTM and CDR2 is ANQGSEA in the germline V gene. This CDR3 is built from 13 residues. Trimming removed 1 base at V and 7 bases at J, with 10 bases between. CDR3 bases read: TGCAGCGTTGAAGGGACTCCCGACGGGGAG. Translation gives CSVEGTPDGE. The full-length CDR3 reads as CSVEGTPDGELFF.

This clone was observed at least ten times. The CDR3 is cut off 3 residues early in the read; its end comes from the germline J gene. The chain employs TRBV10-1 and TRBJ2-7; D might be TRBD1 (5 bases). CDR3 length equals 13 residues. Trimming shortened V by 2 bases and J by 3 bases, and 8 bases separated the two germline ends. Germline V gives CDR1 WNHNN, CDR2 SYGVQD (reference sequence). The DNA read from the CDR3 is TGCGCCAGCAGTGAGCGGACAAACTACGAG. This encodes CASSERTNYE. The entire CDR3 is CASSERTNYEQYF.

This clone was seen at least ten times. The read gets to within 3 residues of the CDR3 end, and the germline J gene fills in the rest. The V gene is TRBV12-3 or TRBV12-4, the J gene TRBJ2-7, with 9 bases identical to TRBD1. The length of the CDR3 is 15 residues. V trimming: 4 bases; J trimming: 0 bases; junction bases outside the gene matches: 4. CDR3 in amino acids: CASSSGTGYSYEQYF. The part of the CDR3 DNA that was read is TGTGCCAGCAGTTCCGGGACAGGGTACTCCTACGAG.